This T cell receptor beta chain was obtained from a study of vaccination effects on CD4 cells after COVID-19. Study in general: Two convalescent patients each provided a sample, at 16 days and at one week before vaccination.

Germline V CDR1 and CDR2: KGHSH, LQKENI. This CDR3 comprises 11 residues. Deletions cut 2 bases from V and 5 bases from J, with 2 bases between. In the ViraFEST assay, antigen-specific CD4+ clonotypes were identified by expansion after peptide-pool stimulation. When more than 9 days of culture had elapsed, CD4+ T cells were isolated. PCR-confirmed SARS-CoV-2 infection occurred in the person between March and December 2020. It was with roughly 9.5 IU/ml IL-2 and around 10 ug/ml peptides that a few million PBMC per well were cultured. Overall study findings and caveats: Infection-derived and vaccine-derived clones contracted markedly late after vaccination.

Sequencing was performed with immunoSEQ multiplex PCR; in TCRdb, only in-frame clones are kept and a portion is missing. The sample has about 45,000 clones; roughly 70% are singletons. Turning to this clone: Antigen unknown.

This specimen consisted of CD4+ T cells from PBMCs cultured with a peptide pool, obtained before COVID-19 vaccination. V is TRBV18 and J is TRBJ2-3; D unclear. The sequence derives from a human donor who had a prior SARS-CoV-2 infection. CDR3 loop: CASSPGDTQYF. CDR3 DNA: TGTGCCAGCTCACCAGGAGATACGCAGTATTTT.